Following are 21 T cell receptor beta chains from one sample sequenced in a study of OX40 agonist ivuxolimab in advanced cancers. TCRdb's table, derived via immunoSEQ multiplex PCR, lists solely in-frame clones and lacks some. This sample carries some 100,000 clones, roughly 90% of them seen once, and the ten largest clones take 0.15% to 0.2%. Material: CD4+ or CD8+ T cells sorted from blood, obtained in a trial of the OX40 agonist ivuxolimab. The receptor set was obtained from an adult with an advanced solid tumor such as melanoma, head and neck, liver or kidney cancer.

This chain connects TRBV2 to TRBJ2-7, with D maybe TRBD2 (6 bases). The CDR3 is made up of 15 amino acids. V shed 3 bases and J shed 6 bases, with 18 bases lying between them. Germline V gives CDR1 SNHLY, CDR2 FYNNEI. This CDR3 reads CASSDPRGLISEQYF. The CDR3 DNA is TGTGCCAGCAGTGACCCGCGGGGTTTGATTAGCGAGCAGTACTTC. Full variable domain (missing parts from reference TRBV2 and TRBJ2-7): EPEVTQTPSHQVTQMGQEVILRCVPISNHLYFYWYRQILGQKVEFLVSFYNNEISEKSEIFDDQFSVERPDGSNFTLKIRSTKLEDSAMYFCASSDPRGLISEQYFGPGTRLTVT.

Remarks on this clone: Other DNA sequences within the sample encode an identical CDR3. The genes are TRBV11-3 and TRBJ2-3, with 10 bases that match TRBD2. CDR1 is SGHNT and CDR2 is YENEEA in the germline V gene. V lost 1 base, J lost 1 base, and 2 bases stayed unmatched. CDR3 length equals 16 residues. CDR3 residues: CASSLGLAGGTDTQYF. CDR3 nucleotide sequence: TGTGCCAGCAGCTTAGGGCTAGCGGGGGGCACAGATACGCAGTATTTT. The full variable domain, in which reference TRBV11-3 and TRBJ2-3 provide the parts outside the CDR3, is EAGVVQSPRYKIIEKKQPVAFWCNPISGHNTLYWYLQNLGQGPELLIRYENEEAVDDSQLPKDRFSAERLKGVDSTLKIQPAELGDSAVYLCASSLGLAGGTDTQYFGPGTRLTVL.

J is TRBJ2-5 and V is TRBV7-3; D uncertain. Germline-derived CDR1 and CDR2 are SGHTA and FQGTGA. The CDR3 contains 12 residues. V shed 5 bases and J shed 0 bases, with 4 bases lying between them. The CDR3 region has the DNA TGTGCCAGCAGCAAAAACCAAGAGACCCAGTACTTC. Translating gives CASSKNQETQYF.

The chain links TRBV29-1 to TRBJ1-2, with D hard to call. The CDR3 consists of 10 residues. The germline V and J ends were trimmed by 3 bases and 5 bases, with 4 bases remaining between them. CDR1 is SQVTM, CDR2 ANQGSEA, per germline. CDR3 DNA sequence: TGCAGCGTTGACGTGTATGGCTACACCTTC. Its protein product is CSVDVYGYTF.

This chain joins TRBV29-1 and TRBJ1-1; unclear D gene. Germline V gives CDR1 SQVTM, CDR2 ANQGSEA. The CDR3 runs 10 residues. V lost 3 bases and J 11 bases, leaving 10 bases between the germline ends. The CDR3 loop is CSVDRSGAFF. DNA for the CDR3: TGCAGCGTTGACAGGTCTGGCGCTTTCTTT.

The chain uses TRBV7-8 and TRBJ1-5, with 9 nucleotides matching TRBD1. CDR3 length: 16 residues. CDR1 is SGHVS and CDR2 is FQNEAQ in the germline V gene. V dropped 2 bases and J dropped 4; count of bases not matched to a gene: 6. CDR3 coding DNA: TGTGCCAGCAGCTTAATGACAGGGGGTATAAATCAGCCCCAGCATTTT. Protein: CASSLMTGGINQPQHF.

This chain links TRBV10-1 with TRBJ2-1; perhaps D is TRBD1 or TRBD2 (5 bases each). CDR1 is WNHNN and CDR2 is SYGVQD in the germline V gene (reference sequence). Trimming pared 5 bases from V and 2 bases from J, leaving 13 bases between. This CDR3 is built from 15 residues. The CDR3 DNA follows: TGCGCCAGCAGTACGGGGCGGGCAACCTACAATGAGCAGTTCTTC. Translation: CASSTGRATYNEQFF.

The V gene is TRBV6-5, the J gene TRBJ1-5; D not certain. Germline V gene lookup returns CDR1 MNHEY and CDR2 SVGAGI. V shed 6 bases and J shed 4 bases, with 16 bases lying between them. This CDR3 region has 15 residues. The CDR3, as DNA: TGTGCCAGCAGGGGCCCGGGTCTAAGTAATCAGCCCCAGCATTTT. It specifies CASRGPGLSNQPQHF.

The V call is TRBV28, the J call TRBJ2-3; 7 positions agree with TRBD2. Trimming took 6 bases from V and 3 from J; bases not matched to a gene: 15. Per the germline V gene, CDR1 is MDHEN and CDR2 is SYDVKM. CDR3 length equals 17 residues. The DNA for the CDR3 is TGTGCCAGCAGGTCGCGAAAGGGGCGGGAGAGGACAGATACGCAGTATTTT. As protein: CASRSRKGRERTDTQYF. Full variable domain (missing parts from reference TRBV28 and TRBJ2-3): DVKVTQSSRYLVKRTGEKVFLECVQDMDHENMFWYRQDPGLGLRLIYFSYDVKMKEKGDIPEGYSVSREKKERFSLILESASTNQTSMYLCASRSRKGRERTDTQYFGPGTRLTVL.

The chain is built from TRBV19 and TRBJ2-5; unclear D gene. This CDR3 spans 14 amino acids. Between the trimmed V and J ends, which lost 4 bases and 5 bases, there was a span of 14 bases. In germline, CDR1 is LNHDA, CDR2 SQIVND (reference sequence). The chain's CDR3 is CASSRAGIRETQYF. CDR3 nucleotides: TGTGCCAGTAGTAGGGCAGGAATTCGGGAGACCCAGTACTTC. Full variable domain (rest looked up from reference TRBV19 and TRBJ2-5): DGGITQSPKYLFRKEGQNVTLSCEQNLNHDAMYWYRQDPGQGLRLIYYSQIVNDFQKGDIAEGYSVSREKKESFPLTVTSAQKNPTAFYLCASSRAGIRETQYFGPGTRLLVL.

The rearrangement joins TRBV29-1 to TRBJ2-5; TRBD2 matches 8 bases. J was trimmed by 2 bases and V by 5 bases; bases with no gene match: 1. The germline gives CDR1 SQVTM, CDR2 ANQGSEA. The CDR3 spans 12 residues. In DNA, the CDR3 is TGCAGCGTTAGCGGGAGACAAGAGACCCAGTACTTC. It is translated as CSVSGRQETQYF.

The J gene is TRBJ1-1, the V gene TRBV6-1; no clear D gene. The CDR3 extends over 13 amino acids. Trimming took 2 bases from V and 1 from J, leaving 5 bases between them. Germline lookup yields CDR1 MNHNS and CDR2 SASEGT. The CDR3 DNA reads TGTGCCAGCAGTGAATTTAGGAACACTGAAGCTTTCTTT. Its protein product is CASSEFRNTEAFF.

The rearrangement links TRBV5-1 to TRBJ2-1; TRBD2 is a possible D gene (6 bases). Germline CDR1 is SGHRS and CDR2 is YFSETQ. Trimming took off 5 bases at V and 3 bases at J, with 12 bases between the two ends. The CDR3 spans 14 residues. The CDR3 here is CASSTSGLYNEQFF. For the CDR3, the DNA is TGCGCCAGCAGTACGAGCGGGCTCTACAATGAGCAGTTCTTC.

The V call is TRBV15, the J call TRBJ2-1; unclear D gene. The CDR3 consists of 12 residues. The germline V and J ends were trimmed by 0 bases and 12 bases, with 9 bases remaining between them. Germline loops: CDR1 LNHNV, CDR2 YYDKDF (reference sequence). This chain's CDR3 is CATSRETPRQFF. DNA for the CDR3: TGTGCCACCAGCAGAGAAACACCCCGGCAGTTCTTC.

CDR3 amino acids: CASRSGTGYNEQFF. The CDR3 nucleotides read TGTGCCAGCAGGTCGGGAACGGGGTACAATGAGCAGTTCTTC. The chain combines TRBV27 with TRBJ2-1; possibly TRBD2 for D (5 bases). CDR3 length equals 14 residues. The germline CDR1 and CDR2 sequences are MNHEY and SMNVEV (reference sequence). Trimming cost V 6 bases and J 4 bases, with 13 bases left between them.

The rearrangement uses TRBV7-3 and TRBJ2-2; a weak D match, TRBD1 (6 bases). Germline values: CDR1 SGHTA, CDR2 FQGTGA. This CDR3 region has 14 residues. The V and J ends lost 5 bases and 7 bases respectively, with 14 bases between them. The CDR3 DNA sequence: TGTGCCAGCAGCGCACGAGGGACATACGGGGAGCTGTTTTTT. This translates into CASSARGTYGELFF. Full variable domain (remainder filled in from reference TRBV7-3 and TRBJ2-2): GAGVSQTPSNKVTEKGKYVELRCDPISGHTALYWYRQSLGQGPEFLIYFQGTGAADDSGLPNDRFFAVRPEGSVSTLKIQRTERGDSAVYLCASSARGTYGELFFGEGSRLTVL.

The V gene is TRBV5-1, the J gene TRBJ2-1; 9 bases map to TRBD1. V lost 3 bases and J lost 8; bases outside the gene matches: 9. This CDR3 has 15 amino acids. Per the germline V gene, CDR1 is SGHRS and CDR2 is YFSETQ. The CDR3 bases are TGCGCCAGCAGCTACCGGGACAGGGAGGTCTATGAGCAGTTCTTC. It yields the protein CASSYRDREVYEQFF.

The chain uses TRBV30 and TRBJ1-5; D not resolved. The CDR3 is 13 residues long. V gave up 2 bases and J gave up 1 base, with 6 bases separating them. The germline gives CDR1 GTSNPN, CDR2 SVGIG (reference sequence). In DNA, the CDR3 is TGTGCCTGGAGTAAGGACAGCAATCAGCCCCAGCATTTT. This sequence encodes CAWSKDSNQPQHF.

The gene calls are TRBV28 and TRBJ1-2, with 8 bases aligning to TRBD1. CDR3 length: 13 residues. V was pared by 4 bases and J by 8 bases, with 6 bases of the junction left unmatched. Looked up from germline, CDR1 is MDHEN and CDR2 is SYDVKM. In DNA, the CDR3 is TGTGCCAGCAGTTCGGACAGGGCCAGGGGCTACACCTTC. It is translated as CASSSDRARGYTF.

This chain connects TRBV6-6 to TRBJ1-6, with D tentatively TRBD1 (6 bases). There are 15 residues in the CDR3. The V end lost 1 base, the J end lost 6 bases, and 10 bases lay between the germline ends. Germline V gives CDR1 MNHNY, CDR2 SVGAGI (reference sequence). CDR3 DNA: TGTGCCAGCAGTTACTTGGGGGGCCCTAATTCACCCCTCCACTTT. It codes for CASSYLGGPNSPLHF.

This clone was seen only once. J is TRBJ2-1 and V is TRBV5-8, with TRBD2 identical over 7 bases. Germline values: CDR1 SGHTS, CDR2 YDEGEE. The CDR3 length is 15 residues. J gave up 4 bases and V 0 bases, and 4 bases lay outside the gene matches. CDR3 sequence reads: CASSLVLAAYNEQFF. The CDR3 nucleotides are TGTGCCAGCAGCTTGGTCCTAGCGGCTTACAATGAGCAGTTCTTC.